The following is a T cell receptor (beta chain) sequence with its context. Germline V lookup: CDR1 MGHRA, CDR2 YSYEKL. CDR3 size: 17 residues. V was shortened by 1 base and J by 3 bases, with 16 bases between the two germline ends. The sample belongs to a study of cytomegalovirus exposure and HLA in healthy donors. Each of the donors was a healthy bone marrow donor. The PCR ran on 60 Vbeta and 13 Jbeta primers. Assay used: immunoSEQ multiplex PCR; TCRdb lists only in-frame clones, some missing. This table has some 180,000 clones, 79% appearing once. V and J are TRBV4-1 and TRBJ2-1; perhaps TRBD2 as D (6 bases). The clonotype was recovered from a woman aged 30 to 39 in good health and CMV-seropositive. The material sequenced was PBMCs. Here the CDR3 DNA reads TGCGCCAGCAGCCAAGGTACCGGGACTCAACTCTACAATGAGCAGTTCTTC. Encoded protein: CASSQGTGTQLYNEQFF.